This paragraph covers one T cell receptor (beta chain) sequence. The antigen is not known. The sample is drawn from a study of human CD8 memory T cell subsets. TCR beta was sequenced from UMI-tagged 5' RACE libraries. TCRdb re-analyzed the 5' RACE reads; it lists each CDR3 protein once, without DNA. This sample's table has 7,500 to 8,500 distinct CDR3 sequences. Study-level findings and limits: Whereas effector memory cells differed, stem-like memory and precursor exhausted T cells had comparably high diversity.

This CDR3 contains 16 residues. CDR1 is MGHRA and CDR2 is YSYEKL in the germline V gene. CD8+ T cells were isolated by negative magnetic selection. The receptor comes from a human donor in good health. The chain combines TRBV4-1 with TRBJ2-1; the TCRdb call, TRBD2, lacks DNA for checking. The sample consisted of CD8+ T cells from PBMCs. This chain's CDR3 is CASSPGGTSGRYEQFF.